The 2 T cell receptor beta chains in this list originate from one sample, sequenced in a study of regulatory T cells in long-lasting Graves disease. With iRepertoire HTBI primers and Arm-PCR of CDR3 regions, TCR beta libraries were built. TCRdb reprocessed the multiplex PCR reads with MiXCR, giving one entry per CDR3 protein. The sample yields roughly 530,000 distinct CDR3 sequences, around 16% seen once. Time point specified: newly diagnosed GD, antithyroid drugs for less than 3 months. Following extraction of RNA from PBMCs, that RNA was used to make the TCR library. The same sample was also studied in work on T cells in Graves' hyperthyroidism and ophthalmopathy.

Sequencing was performed on peripheral blood mononuclear cells (PBMCs), taken at new diagnosis, from a patient treated with antithyroid drugs. The receptor set was obtained from a middle-aged woman with Graves disease.

The sample holds many counts of this clonotype. The chain recombines TRBV11-2 with TRBJ2-1; D possibly uses TRBD1 or TRBD2 (5 bases each). The CDR3 totals 16 residues. Germline-derived CDR1 and CDR2 are SGHAT and FQNNGV. The V end lost 1 base, the J end lost 9 bases, and 19 bases lay between the germline ends. The CDR3 region has the DNA TGTGCCAGCAGCTTAGGGGTTTACGGGGCCGGCGGTGAGCAGTTCTTC. It yields the protein CASSLGVYGAGGEQFF.

This clonotype was seen repeatedly, ten times or more. The chain carries TRBV24-1 and TRBJ2-3; 9 nucleotides line up with TRBD1. V trimming: 8 bases; J trimming: 3 bases; junction bases outside the gene matches: 8. This CDR3 region has 15 residues. Germline V lookup: CDR1 KGHDR, CDR2 SFDVKD. The CDR3 protein is CATNPGQGVTDTQYF. Here the CDR3 DNA reads TGTGCCACCAACCCGGGACAGGGCGTTACAGATACGCAGTATTTT.